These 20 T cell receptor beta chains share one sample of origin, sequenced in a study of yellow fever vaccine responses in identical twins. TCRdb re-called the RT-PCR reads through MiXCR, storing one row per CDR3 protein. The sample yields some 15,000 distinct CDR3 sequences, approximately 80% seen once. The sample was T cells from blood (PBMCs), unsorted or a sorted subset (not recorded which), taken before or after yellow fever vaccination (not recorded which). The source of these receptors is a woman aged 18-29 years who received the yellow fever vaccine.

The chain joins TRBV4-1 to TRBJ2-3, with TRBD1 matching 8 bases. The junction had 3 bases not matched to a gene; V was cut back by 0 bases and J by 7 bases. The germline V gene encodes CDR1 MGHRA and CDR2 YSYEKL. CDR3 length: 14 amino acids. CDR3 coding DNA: TGCGCCAGCAGCCAAGATCCAGGGGGCTATACGCAGTATTTT. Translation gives CASSQDPGGYTQYF.

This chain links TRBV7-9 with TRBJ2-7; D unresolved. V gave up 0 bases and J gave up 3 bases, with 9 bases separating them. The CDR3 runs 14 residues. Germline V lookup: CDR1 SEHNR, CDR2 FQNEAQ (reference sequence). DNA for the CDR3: TGTGCCAGCAGCTTAGCGCTTGGCGGCTACGAGCAGTACTTC. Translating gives CASSLALGGYEQYF.

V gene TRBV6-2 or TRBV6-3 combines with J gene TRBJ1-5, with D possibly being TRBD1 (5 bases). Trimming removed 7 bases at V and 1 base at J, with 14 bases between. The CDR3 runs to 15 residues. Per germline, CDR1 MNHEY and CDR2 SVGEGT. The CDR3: CASTQGKWSNQPQHF. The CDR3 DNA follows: TGTGCCAGCACCCAGGGAAAATGGAGCAATCAGCCCCAGCATTTT.

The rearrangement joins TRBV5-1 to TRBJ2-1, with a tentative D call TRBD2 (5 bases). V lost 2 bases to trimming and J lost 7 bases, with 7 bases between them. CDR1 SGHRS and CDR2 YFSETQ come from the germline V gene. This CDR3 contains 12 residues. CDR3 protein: CASSFGVNEQFF. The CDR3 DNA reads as TGCGCCAGCAGCTTCGGGGTGAATGAGCAGTTCTTC.

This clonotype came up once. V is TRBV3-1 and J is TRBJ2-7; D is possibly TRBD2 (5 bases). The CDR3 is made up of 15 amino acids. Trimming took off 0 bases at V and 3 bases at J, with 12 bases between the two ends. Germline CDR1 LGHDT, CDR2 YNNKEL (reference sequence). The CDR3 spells CASSQDRVGVYEQYF. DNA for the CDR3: TGTGCCAGCAGCCAAGATCGGGTCGGGGTCTACGAGCAGTACTTC.

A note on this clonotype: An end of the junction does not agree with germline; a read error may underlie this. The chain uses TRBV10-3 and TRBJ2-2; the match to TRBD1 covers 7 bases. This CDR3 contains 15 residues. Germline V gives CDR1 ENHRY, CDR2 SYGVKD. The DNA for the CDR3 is TGTGCCATCAGTGGCGCACAGGGGAACGCCGGGGAGCTGTTTTTT. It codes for CAISGAQGNAGELFF.

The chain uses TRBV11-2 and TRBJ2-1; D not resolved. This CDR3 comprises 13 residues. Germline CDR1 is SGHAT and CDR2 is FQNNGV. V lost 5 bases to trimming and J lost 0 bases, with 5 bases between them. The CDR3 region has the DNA TGTGCCAGCAGCAGGAACTCCTACAATGAGCAGTTCTTC. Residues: CASSRNSYNEQFF.

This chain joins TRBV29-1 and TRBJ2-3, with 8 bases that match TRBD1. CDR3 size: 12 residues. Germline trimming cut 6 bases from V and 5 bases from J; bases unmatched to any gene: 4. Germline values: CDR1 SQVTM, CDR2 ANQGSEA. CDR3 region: CSVLTGGDTQYF. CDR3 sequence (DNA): TGCAGCGTACTAACAGGGGGAGATACGCAGTATTTT.

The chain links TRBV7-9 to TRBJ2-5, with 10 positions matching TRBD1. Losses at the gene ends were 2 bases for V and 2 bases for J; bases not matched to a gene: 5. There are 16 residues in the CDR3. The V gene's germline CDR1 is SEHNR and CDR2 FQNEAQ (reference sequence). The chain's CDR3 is CASSLIKGQGQETQYF. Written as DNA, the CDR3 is TGTGCCAGCAGCTTAATTAAGGGACAGGGGCAAGAGACCCAGTACTTC.

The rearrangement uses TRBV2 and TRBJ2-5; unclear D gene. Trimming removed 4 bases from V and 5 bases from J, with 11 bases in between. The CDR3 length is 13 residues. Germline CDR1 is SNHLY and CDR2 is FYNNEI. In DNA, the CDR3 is TGTGCCAGCAGTGGCCAGCGAAGGGAGACCCAGTACTTC. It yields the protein CASSGQRRETQYF. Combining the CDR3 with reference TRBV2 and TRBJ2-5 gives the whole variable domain EPEVTQTPSHQVTQMGQEVILRCVPISNHLYFYWYRQILGQKVEFLVSFYNNEISEKSEIFDDQFSVERPDGSNFTLKIRSTKLEDSAMYFCASSGQRRETQYFGPGTRLLVL.

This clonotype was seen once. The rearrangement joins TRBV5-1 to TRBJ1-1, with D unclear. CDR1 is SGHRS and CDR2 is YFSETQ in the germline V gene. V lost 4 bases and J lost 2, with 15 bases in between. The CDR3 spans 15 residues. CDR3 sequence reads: CASSPVWGFNTEAFF. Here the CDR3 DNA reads TGCGCCAGCAGCCCTGTGTGGGGTTTCAACACTGAAGCTTTCTTT.

The CDR3 loop reads CASSYRQDSNQPQHF. The CDR3 nucleotides are TGTGCCAGCAGTTACCGACAGGATAGCAATCAGCCCCAGCATTTT. This chain joins TRBV6-2 or TRBV6-3 and TRBJ1-5, with D possibly being TRBD1 (6 bases). The CDR3 totals 15 residues. V lost 2 bases and J 0 bases, leaving 8 bases between the germline ends. The germline gives CDR1 MNHEY, CDR2 SVGEGT.

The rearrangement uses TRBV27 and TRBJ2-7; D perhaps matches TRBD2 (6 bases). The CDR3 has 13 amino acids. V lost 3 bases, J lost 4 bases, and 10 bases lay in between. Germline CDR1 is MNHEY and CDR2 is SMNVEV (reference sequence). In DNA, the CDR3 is TGTGCCAGCAGTTTCCGACGGGGGTACGAGCAGTACTTC. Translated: CASSFRRGYEQYF.

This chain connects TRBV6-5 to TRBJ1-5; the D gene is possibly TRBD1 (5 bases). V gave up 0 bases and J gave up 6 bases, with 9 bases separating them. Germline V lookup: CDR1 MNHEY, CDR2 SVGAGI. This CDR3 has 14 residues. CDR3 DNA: TGTGCCAGCAGTTACTCTAGGGGTTTTCAGCCCCAGCATTTT. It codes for CASSYSRGFQPQHF.

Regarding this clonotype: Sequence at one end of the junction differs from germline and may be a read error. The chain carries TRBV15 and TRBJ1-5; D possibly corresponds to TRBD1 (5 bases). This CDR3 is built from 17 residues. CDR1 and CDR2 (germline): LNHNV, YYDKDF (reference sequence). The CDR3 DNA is TGTGCCACCAGCAGAACCCGAAACCGGGGGGATTTAAGGCCCGAGCATTTT. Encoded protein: CATSRTRNRGDLRPEHF.

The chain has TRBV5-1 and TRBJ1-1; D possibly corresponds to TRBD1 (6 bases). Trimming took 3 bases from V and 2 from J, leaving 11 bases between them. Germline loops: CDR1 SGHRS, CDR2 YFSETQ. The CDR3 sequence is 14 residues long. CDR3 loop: CASSWGQTNTEAFF. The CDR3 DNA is TGCGCCAGCAGCTGGGGGCAAACCAACACTGAAGCTTTCTTT.

The DNA for the CDR3 is TGTGCCAGCAGCCGGTTACCCTACGAGCAGTACTTC. It is translated as CASSRLPYEQYF. The J gene is TRBJ2-7, the V gene TRBV6-1; D uncertain. The V end lost 6 bases, the J end lost 2 bases, and 8 bases lay between the germline ends. Germline V gene lookup returns CDR1 MNHNS and CDR2 SASEGT. There are 12 residues in the CDR3.

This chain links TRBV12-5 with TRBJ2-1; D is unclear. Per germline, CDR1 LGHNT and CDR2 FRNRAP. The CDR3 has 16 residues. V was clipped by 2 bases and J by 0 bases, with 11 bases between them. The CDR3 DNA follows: TGTGCTAGTGGTTTGACGAGGCTCAGCTCCTACAATGAGCAGTTCTTC. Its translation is CASGLTRLSSYNEQFF.

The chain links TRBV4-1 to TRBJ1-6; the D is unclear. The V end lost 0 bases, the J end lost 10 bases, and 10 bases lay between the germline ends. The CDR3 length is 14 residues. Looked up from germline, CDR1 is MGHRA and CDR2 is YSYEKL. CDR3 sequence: CASSQDLAGSPLHF. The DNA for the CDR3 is TGCGCCAGCAGCCAAGACTTGGCGGGATCACCCCTCCACTTT.

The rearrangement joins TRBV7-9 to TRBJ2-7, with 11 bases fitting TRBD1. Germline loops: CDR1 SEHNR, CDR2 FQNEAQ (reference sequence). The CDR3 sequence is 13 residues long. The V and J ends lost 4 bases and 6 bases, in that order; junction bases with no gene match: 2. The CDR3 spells CASSWTGGFEQYF. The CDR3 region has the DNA TGTGCCAGCAGCTGGACAGGGGGCTTCGAGCAGTACTTC.